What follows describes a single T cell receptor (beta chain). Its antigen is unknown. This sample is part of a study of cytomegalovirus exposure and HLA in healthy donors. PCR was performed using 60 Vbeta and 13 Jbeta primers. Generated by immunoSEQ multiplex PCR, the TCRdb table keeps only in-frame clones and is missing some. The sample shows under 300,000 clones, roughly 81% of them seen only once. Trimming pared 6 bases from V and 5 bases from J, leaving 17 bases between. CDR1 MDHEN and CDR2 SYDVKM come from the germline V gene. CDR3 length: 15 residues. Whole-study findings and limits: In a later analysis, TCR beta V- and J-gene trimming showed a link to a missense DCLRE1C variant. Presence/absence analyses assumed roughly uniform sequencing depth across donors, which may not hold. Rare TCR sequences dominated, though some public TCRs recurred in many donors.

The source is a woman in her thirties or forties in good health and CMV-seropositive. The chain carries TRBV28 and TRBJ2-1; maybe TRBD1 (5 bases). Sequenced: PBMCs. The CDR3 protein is CASSPIKRQHNEQFF. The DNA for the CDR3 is TGTGCCAGCAGCCCAATTAAACGACAGCACAATGAGCAGTTCTTC.